This note documents a single T cell receptor (beta chain) sequence. TCRdb keeps only in-frame clones here, not all; method: immunoSEQ multiplex PCR. This sample has some 99,000 clones; around 87% occur once, and the top ten carry roughly 4.4%. The sample is drawn from a study of T cell responses to AZD1222 COVID-19 vaccine. V gave up 3 bases and J gave up 0 bases, with 14 bases separating them. Per germline, CDR1 MDHEN and CDR2 SYDVKM. The CDR3 covers 16 residues. The chain combines TRBV28 with TRBJ1-2, with D perhaps matching TRBD1 (5 bases). The source of this sequence is an adult who received the AZD1222 COVID-19 vaccine. The source material was peripheral blood, sampled 28 days after the second AZD1222 dose. CDR3 amino acids: CASSFQGFKANYGYTF. The CDR3 DNA reads TGTGCCAGCAGTTTCCAGGGCTTTAAAGCTAACTATGGCTACACCTTC.